This TCR beta chain was obtained from a study of shared clonotypes between healthy human individuals. Study results and limitations: Few donors restricted represented genetic and exposure-history diversity. The naive CD4 repertoires of a few donors were compared, and around 5.1% of clonotypes were shared. Non-shared clonotypes had lower generation probabilities than those shared by all four donors.

Sequenced by immunoSEQ multiplex PCR; TCRdb stores in-frame clones only, minus some. The repertoire holds approximately 2.5 million clones, approximately 93% seen once, with 0.36% in the top ten. Adult donors, all healthy and HIV-negative, had no recent acute infections or vaccinations. In the case of this clone: The antigen remains unidentified.

V lost 3 bases, J lost 11 bases, and 11 bases stayed unmatched. From germline, CDR1 is GTSNPN and CDR2 SVGIG (reference sequence). This CDR3 has 13 residues. This clonotype originated in a man younger than 35 in good health. Some clones in this sample may be carry-over from other donors' samples. Material for sequencing was naive CD4+ T cells from PBMCs. Subset in this sample: CD45RA+ positively selected. The chain recombines TRBV30 with TRBJ2-5; 8 nucleotides align to TRBD2. The CDR3 bases are TGTGCCTGGAGGGGAGGGGGAGCGGGAGAGCAGTACTTC. This translates into CAWRGGGAGEQYF.